One sample yielded the 5 T cell receptor beta chains listed below, sequenced in a study of blood T cells in healthy people across ages (dated by TCRdb to between 2015 and 2016). The library was built by means of 5' RACE. The instrument given in TCRdb is Illumina HiSeq 2500. A second PCR of about 7 to 12 cycles was run with a J-beta primer mix and a sample-barcoded 5' primer. Starting from the raw public reads, TCRdb applied fastp trimming at Q25, assembled clones with MiXCR and retained in-frame beta chains. Each record represents a unique CDR3 protein, reported with the most common genes and DNA among its rows. In this sample the table shows 1.5 million to 2 million distinct CDR3 sequences, roughly 27% of which occur a single time. Roughly 8% of the sample belongs to the ten largest clones. Material for sequencing was blood. Receptor source: a woman aged 25 to 45 in good health.

This clonotype was detected ten times or more. The chain employs TRBV28 and TRBJ2-7, with D perhaps matching TRBD1 (6 bases). Germline CDR1 MDHEN, CDR2 SYDVKM. V lost 4 bases and J lost 1, with 11 bases in between. The CDR3 has 14 amino acids. The CDR3 region is CASSSWTESYEQYF. The CDR3 bases are TGTGCCAGCAGTTCTTGGACAGAGTCCTACGAGCAGTACTTC.

The chain uses TRBV12-5 and TRBJ2-1; 8 nucleotides line up with TRBD1. This CDR3 comprises 13 residues. The V gene's germline CDR1 is LGHNT and CDR2 FRNRAP. J lost 6 bases, V lost 6 bases, and 4 bases had no gene match. CDR3 in DNA: TGTGCTAGTGGGGGTACAGGGGGCAATGAGCAGTTCTTC. Its protein product is CASGGTGGNEQFF.

Many counts were recorded for this clonotype. The genes are TRBV9 and TRBJ1-2; D perhaps matches TRBD1 (5 bases). The CDR3 is 15 residues long. Germline V lookup: CDR1 SGDLS, CDR2 YYNGEE. V gave up 3 bases and J gave up 8 bases, with 20 bases separating them. This CDR3 is CASSADGTSLYGYTF. DNA for the CDR3: TGTGCCAGCAGCGCCGATGGGACTTCTCTCTACGGCTACACCTTC.

This clonotype was found many times. The chain carries TRBV29-1 and TRBJ2-7, with 7 nucleotides matching TRBD1. CDR1 and CDR2 from the germline V gene are SQVTM and ANQGSEA. The CDR3 has 15 amino acids. V lost 3 bases to trimming and J lost 0 bases; unmatched junction nucleotides: 8. The CDR3 loop reads CSVDGQGDLSYEQYF. The CDR3 coding sequence is TGCAGCGTTGATGGGCAGGGGGATCTCTCCTACGAGCAGTACTTC.

This chain links TRBV6-2 or TRBV6-3 with TRBJ2-2; 9 nucleotides line up with TRBD2. Germline CDR1 reads MNHEY; CDR2 reads SVGEGT. Trimming took 11 bases from V and 5 from J; bases not matched to a gene: 12. CDR3 size: 15 residues. CDR3 residues: CACHNSGSLTGELFF. CDR3 DNA: TGTGCCTGTCACAATAGCGGGAGCCTGACCGGGGAGCTGTTTTTT.